This T cell receptor (beta chain) was retrieved from a study of identical twins. This clonotype was recorded at least ten times. One end of the junction does not line up with germline, which may come from a read error. Donors were all healthy Caucasians. TCRdb independently ran MiXCR on the 5' RACE reads; one entry per CDR3 protein. The sample carries about 150,000 distinct CDR3 sequences, roughly 3.5% recorded once. Germline values: CDR1 DFQATT, CDR2 SNEGSKA (reference sequence). The CDR3 is 15 residues long. This chain links TRBV20-1 with TRBJ2-2; 7 bases align to TRBD2. The sequence was obtained from a man aged 18 to 35 in good health. Sequencing input: memory T cells sorted from blood. DNA of the CDR3: TGCAGTGCTAGACCTGCCAGCGGGAACCCCGGGGAGCTGTTTTTT. This codes for CSARPASGNPGELFF.